The 32 T cell receptor beta chains below come from one sample, sequenced in a study of shared clonotypes between healthy human individuals. The method was immunoSEQ multiplex PCR; TCRdb's version includes in-frame clones alone and lacks a portion of them. The sample contains around 700,000 clones, 74% of which appear only once. The material sequenced was memory CD4+ T cells sorted from blood. As to subset: CD45RA-negative fraction. The receptors stem from a woman in her 30s in good health.

V is TRBV27 and J is TRBJ2-1; D not certain. V was shortened by 6 bases and J by 0 bases, with 15 bases between the two germline ends. CDR3 length equals 16 residues. Germline loops: CDR1 MNHEY, CDR2 SMNVEV (reference sequence). CDR3 loop: CASRSSGGSSYNEQFF. As DNA, the CDR3 is TGTGCCAGCAGGTCCAGTGGCGGTAGCTCCTACAATGAGCAGTTCTTC.

The chain employs TRBV27 and TRBJ2-2, with a weak D call TRBD2 (5 bases). CDR1 MNHEY and CDR2 SMNVEV come from the germline V gene (reference sequence). This CDR3 comprises 17 residues. V gave up 1 base and J gave up 5 bases, with 17 bases separating them. The CDR3 sequence: CASSLYGRASITGELFF. Here the CDR3 DNA reads TGTGCCAGCAGTTTATATGGCCGGGCTAGCATAACCGGGGAGCTGTTTTTT.

CDR3 sequence (DNA): TGTGCCAGCAGTGAAGCGATCACAGACAAACATCAGCCCCAGCATTTT. Protein product: CASSEAITDKHQPQHF. The V and J genes are TRBV2 and TRBJ1-5; D is undetermined. There are 16 residues in the CDR3. Germline V CDR1 and CDR2: SNHLY, FYNNEI. Trimming shortened V by 0 bases and J by 5 bases, and 14 bases separated the two germline ends.

This clone was picked up a small number of times. The chain links TRBV10-3 to TRBJ1-4; a possible D gene is TRBD1 (6 bases). CDR3 size: 11 residues. V was cut by 11 bases and J by 7 bases, with 11 bases left in between. Per the germline V gene, CDR1 is ENHRY and CDR2 is SYGVKD. The CDR3 reads CAVQGGEKLFF. DNA for the CDR3: TGTGCCGTACAGGGAGGTGAAAAACTGTTTTTT.

The sample holds a few counts of this clone. The genes are TRBV5-1 and TRBJ1-3; tentatively, D is TRBD1 (5 bases). There are 13 residues in the CDR3. Trimming shortened V by 3 bases and J by 4 bases, and 8 bases separated the two germline ends. Germline V gene sequence: CDR1 SGHRS, CDR2 YFSETQ. The CDR3 sequence: CASSSTEGNTIYF. CDR3 DNA sequence: TGCGCCAGCAGCTCGACAGAGGGAAACACCATATATTTT.

This clone was detected only once. The genes are TRBV27 and TRBJ2-3; 9 bases agree with TRBD2. The CDR3 extends over 21 amino acids. V trimming: 5 bases; J trimming: 1 base; junction bases outside the gene matches: 22. The germline gives CDR1 MNHEY, CDR2 SMNVEV (reference sequence). The CDR3 loop reads CASSPEGIGTSFQPGTDTQYF. For the CDR3, the DNA is TGTGCCAGCAGTCCAGAGGGAATTGGGACTAGCTTCCAGCCTGGCACAGATACGCAGTATTTT.

This chain joins TRBV6-1 and TRBJ1-5, with D possibly being TRBD1 (6 bases). The V end was cut by 5 bases, the J end by 4 bases, with 15 bases between. The CDR3 loop spans 15 amino acids. The V gene's germline CDR1 is MNHNS and CDR2 SASEGT. CDR3: CASSPTGWLNQPQHF. CDR3 DNA: TGTGCCAGCAGTCCGACAGGATGGTTAAATCAGCCCCAGCATTTT.

The chain uses TRBV10-1 and TRBJ2-3; unclear D gene. The CDR3 spans 12 residues. V lost 3 bases and J 2 bases, leaving 3 bases between the germline ends. Germline loops: CDR1 WNHNN, CDR2 SYGVQD (reference sequence). CDR3 in DNA: TGCGCCAGCAGTGACACCACAGATACGCAGTATTTT. It yields the protein CASSDTTDTQYF.

In regard to this clone: The junction and the germline gene differ at one end; a read error may be behind it. This sequence joins TRBV19 and TRBJ1-5, with D maybe TRBD1 (5 bases). The CDR3 is 12 amino acids. The germline V gene has CDR1 LNHDA and CDR2 SQIVND (reference sequence). CDR3 residues: CASSRWDWVVDF. The CDR3 coding sequence is TGTGCCAGTAGTAGATGGGACTGGGTTGTGGATTTT.

The chain recombines TRBV29-1 with TRBJ2-5, with 9 positions matching TRBD1. The J call may be wrong; the DNA end is better matched by TRBJ2-7. The germline gives CDR1 SQVTM, CDR2 ANQGSEA. The length of the CDR3 is 14 residues. The CDR3 here is CSVVPGQGRYEQYF. CDR3 coding DNA: TGCAGCGTCGTACCCGGACAGGGGCGCTACGAGCAGTACTTC.

Comments on this clone: A far larger clone is off by one base, so a read error is likely. The chain joins TRBV7-3 to TRBJ2-1, with TRBD2 matching 9 bases. V lost 5 bases, J lost 2 bases, and 4 bases stayed unmatched. From germline, CDR1 is SGHTA and CDR2 FQGTGA. This CDR3 has 15 amino acids. CDR3 sequence (DNA): TGTGCCAGCAGCCGTAGCGGGGGCGCCTACAATGAGCAGTTCTTC. This encodes CASSRSGGAYNEQFF.

The chain combines TRBV4-1 with TRBJ2-5; D might be TRBD1 or TRBD2, each matching 5 bases. In germline, CDR1 is MGHRA, CDR2 YSYEKL. The V end was cut by 1 base, the J end by 5 bases, with 14 bases between. CDR3 length: 15 amino acids. CDR3 DNA sequence: TGCGCCAGCAGCCAAGCCGGACTCCCAGGGGAGACCCAGTACTTC. This encodes CASSQAGLPGETQYF.

This clone appeared a few times. This specimen includes other DNA sequences encoding the same CDR3. This chain joins TRBV19 and TRBJ2-6, with D tentatively TRBD2 (6 bases). V lost 3 bases and J 0 bases, leaving 12 bases between the germline ends. The CDR3 spans 17 residues. Germline V lookup: CDR1 LNHDA, CDR2 SQIVND (reference sequence). Written as DNA, the CDR3 is TGTGCCAGTAGTATTGGTGTCGGGAGCTCTGGGGCCAACGTCCTGACTTTC. This gives the protein CASSIGVGSSGANVLTF.

The table lists this clone with a few counts. V and J are TRBV19 and TRBJ2-7, with 12 nucleotides matching TRBD2. CDR1 LNHDA and CDR2 SQIVND come from the germline V gene (reference sequence). The CDR3 extends over 14 amino acids. V dropped 4 bases and J dropped 3; count of bases not matched to a gene: 1. The DNA for the CDR3 is TGTGCCAGTAGTAGGACTAGCGGGAACTACGAGCAGTACTTC. It yields the protein CASSRTSGNYEQYF. Looking up the rest from reference TRBV19 and TRBJ2-7 gives the full variable domain: DGGITQSPKYLFRKEGQNVTLSCEQNLNHDAMYWYRQDPGQGLRLIYYSQIVNDFQKGDIAEGYSVSREKKESFPLTVTSAQKNPTAFYLCASSRTSGNYEQYFGPGTRLTVT.

The gene calls are TRBV18 and TRBJ1-4, with 8 bases matching TRBD1. Germline V lookup: CDR1 KGHSH, CDR2 LQKENI. The CDR3 has 12 amino acids. With 6 bases clipped from V and 7 bases from J, the junction kept 1 base outside the gene matches. In DNA form, the CDR3 reads TGTGCCAGCTCCGGGACAGGTGAAAAACTGTTTTTT. Translating it yields CASSGTGEKLFF.

This clone was detected only a few times. The same CDR3 also results from other DNA sequences found in this sample. The V and J genes are TRBV28 and TRBJ1-5, with 9 bases aligning to TRBD1. V gave up 6 bases and J gave up 4 bases; unmatched junction bases: 4. There are 14 residues in the CDR3. CDR1 is MDHEN and CDR2 is SYDVKM in the germline V gene. The DNA for the CDR3 is TGTGCCAGCAGCACCGGGACAGGGAATCAGCCCCAGCATTTT. It translates to CASSTGTGNQPQHF.

The gene calls are TRBV7-8 and TRBJ2-7; 10 nucleotides match TRBD2. V dropped 0 bases and J dropped 3; count of bases not matched to a gene: 2. The germline gives CDR1 SGHVS, CDR2 FQNEAQ. CDR3 length: 15 residues. The CDR3 DNA sequence: TGTGCCAGCAGCTTAGCGCTAGCGGGAGACTACGAGCAGTACTTC. This sequence encodes CASSLALAGDYEQYF.

The gene calls are TRBV2 and TRBJ1-2, with a possible D match to TRBD1 (5 bases). This CDR3 spans 15 amino acids. The V gene's germline CDR1 is SNHLY and CDR2 FYNNEI. Trimming shortened V by 7 bases and J by 4 bases, and 19 bases separated the two germline ends. In DNA form, the CDR3 reads TGTGCCAGCACCGAGGCACAGGCCGGCGGCTATGGCTACACCTTC. It translates to CASTEAQAGGYGYTF.

The chain uses TRBV6-1 and TRBJ1-5; 7 positions match TRBD1. From germline, CDR1 is MNHNS and CDR2 SASEGT. The ends lost 2 bases at V and 4 bases at J; junction bases unmatched: 5. The CDR3 is made up of 15 amino acids. CDR3 DNA: TGTGCCAGCAGTGAAACGGTACAGGGGAATCAGCCCCAGCATTTT. This sequence encodes CASSETVQGNQPQHF.

This chain joins TRBV5-1 and TRBJ2-1, with 13 bases identical to TRBD2. V gave up 2 bases and J gave up 5 bases; unmatched junction bases: 1. In germline, CDR1 is SGHRS, CDR2 YFSETQ. This CDR3 contains 15 residues. The CDR3: CASSLGTSGNNEQFF. The DNA for the CDR3 is TGCGCCAGCAGCTTAGGGACTAGCGGGAACAATGAGCAGTTCTTC.

This clone was observed a few times. The V call is TRBV27, the J call TRBJ2-2; a possible D gene is TRBD2 (7 bases). V was pared by 4 bases and J by 6 bases, with 9 bases between. CDR3 length: 13 residues. Germline V lookup: CDR1 MNHEY, CDR2 SMNVEV (reference sequence). This CDR3 reads CASSSGGAGELFF. The CDR3 coding sequence is TGTGCCAGCAGTTCGGGGGGCGCCGGGGAGCTGTTTTTT.

V is TRBV18 and J is TRBJ1-3; 9 nucleotides line up with TRBD1. Unmatched junction bases numbered 5, after V lost 5 bases and J lost 0 bases. Per germline, CDR1 KGHSH and CDR2 LQKENI. CDR3 size: 16 residues. The CDR3 DNA sequence: TGTGCCAGCTCAGTCACAGGGGGCTCCTCTGGAAACACCATATATTTT. Protein sequence: CASSVTGGSSGNTIYF.

V gene TRBV18 combines with J gene TRBJ2-6; tentatively, D is TRBD2 (6 bases). Germline lookup yields CDR1 KGHSH and CDR2 LQKENI. The CDR3 runs 15 residues. Trimming took 6 bases from V and 0 from J, leaving 9 bases between them. The DNA of the CDR3 is TGTGCCAGCTCGGAGGAGGGCTCTGGGGCCAACGTCCTGACTTTC. Translating gives CASSEEGSGANVLTF.

The V gene is TRBV19, the J gene TRBJ2-1; D is undetermined. The length of the CDR3 is 14 residues. Trimming removed 3 bases at V and 3 bases at J, with 9 bases between. Germline V gives CDR1 LNHDA, CDR2 SQIVND (reference sequence). CDR3 nucleotide sequence: TGTGCCAGTAGTATGCGCGGAAACTACAATGAGCAGTTCTTC. Protein product: CASSMRGNYNEQFF.

V gene TRBV19 combines with J gene TRBJ1-5; the D gene is possibly TRBD1 (5 bases). The CDR3 totals 16 residues. V lost 3 bases to trimming and J lost 0 bases, with 12 bases between them. Germline values: CDR1 LNHDA, CDR2 SQIVND (reference sequence). The CDR3 loop reads CASSIKGMYSNQPQHF. In DNA, the CDR3 is TGTGCCAGTAGTATTAAGGGGATGTATAGCAATCAGCCCCAGCATTTT.

In its sample, this clone was seen once. The chain carries TRBV5-1 and TRBJ2-3; 7 nucleotides match TRBD2. CDR1 SGHRS and CDR2 YFSETQ come from the germline V gene. J gave up 2 bases and V 0 bases, and 3 bases lay outside the gene matches. The length of the CDR3 is 15 residues. CDR3 protein: CASSLGGGNTDTQYF. CDR3 in DNA: TGCGCCAGCAGCTTGGGCGGGGGTAACACAGATACGCAGTATTTT.

This clone was found a few times. This same CDR3 is encoded by further DNA sequences in the sample. The chain combines TRBV10-3 with TRBJ2-7, with 7 bases aligning to TRBD2. This CDR3 has 13 amino acids. Germline assignment: CDR1 ENHRY and CDR2 SYGVKD. J was trimmed by 1 base and V by 7 bases; bases with no gene match: 4. CDR3 region: CAINPGLSYEQYF. Here the CDR3 DNA reads TGTGCCATCAACCCGGGACTATCCTACGAGCAGTACTTC.

The chain couples TRBV29-1 to TRBJ2-5; 11 bases map to TRBD2. The tail of the sequence fits TRBJ2-7 better, so the J call may be wrong. The CDR3 sequence is 15 residues long. From germline, CDR1 is SQVTM and CDR2 ANQGSEA. CDR3 region: CSVEGLTSGIYEQYF. The CDR3 coding sequence is TGCAGCGTTGAAGGTCTGACTAGCGGGATCTACGAGCAGTACTTC.

The chain carries TRBV6-6 and TRBJ1-2, with D perhaps TRBD1 (5 bases). Germline-derived CDR1 and CDR2 are MNHNY and SVGAGI (reference sequence). The CDR3 sequence is 15 residues long. The V end was cut by 5 bases, the J end by 6 bases, with 19 bases between. CDR3: CASSPLGPKSHGYTF. The CDR3 DNA follows: TGTGCCAGCAGTCCCCTGGGACCCAAATCCCATGGCTACACCTTC.

This clone was found once. The chain combines TRBV6-1 with TRBJ2-7; perhaps D is TRBD1 or TRBD2 (5 bases each). CDR1 MNHNS and CDR2 SASEGT come from the germline V gene. Trimming took off 10 bases at V and 2 bases at J, with 21 bases between the two ends. The CDR3 is made up of 15 amino acids. The CDR3 nucleotides are TGTGCCATCTGTCCCTCCGGGACGGCGGCCTACGAGCAGTACTTC. It is translated as CAICPSGTAAYEQYF.

V is TRBV29-1 and J is TRBJ2-1; D is uncertain. This CDR3 has 13 amino acids. V was trimmed by 1 base and J by 9 bases, leaving 13 bases between them. CDR1 SQVTM and CDR2 ANQGSEA come from the germline V gene. The CDR3, as DNA: TGCAGCGTTGAAGGTAGTAGCAGCCGTGAGCAGTTCTTC. Protein: CSVEGSSSREQFF.

This sequence joins TRBV7-9 and TRBJ1-1, with 12 nucleotides matching TRBD1. CDR3 length: 14 amino acids. Losses at the gene ends were 3 bases for V and 12 bases for J; bases not matched to a gene: 8. CDR1 and CDR2 (germline): SEHNR, FQNEAQ (reference sequence). DNA for the CDR3: TGTGCCAGCAGCTTCAACCGGGACAGGGGGCGAACTTTCTTT. Protein product: CASSFNRDRGRTFF.